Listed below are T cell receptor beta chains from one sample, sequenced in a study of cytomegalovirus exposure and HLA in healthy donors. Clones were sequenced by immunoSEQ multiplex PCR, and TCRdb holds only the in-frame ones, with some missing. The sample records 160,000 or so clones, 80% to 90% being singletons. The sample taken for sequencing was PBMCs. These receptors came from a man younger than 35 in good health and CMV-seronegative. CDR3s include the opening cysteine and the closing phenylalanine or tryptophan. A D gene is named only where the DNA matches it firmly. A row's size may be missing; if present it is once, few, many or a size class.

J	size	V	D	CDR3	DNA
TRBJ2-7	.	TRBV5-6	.	CASSLGGRRGEQYF	TGTGCCAGCAGCTTGGGAGGCAGGAGGGGCGAGCAGTACTTC
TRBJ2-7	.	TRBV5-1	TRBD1	CASSPTGVHEQYF	TGCGCCAGCAGCCCCACAGGGGTTCACGAGCAGTACTTC
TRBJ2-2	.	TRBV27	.	CASSSSRSGELFF	TGTGCCAGCAGTTCATCCCGTTCCGGGGAGCTGTTTTTT
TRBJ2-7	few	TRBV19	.	CATSDKVRGEQYF	TGTGCCACCTCGGACAAAGTAAGAGGCGAGCAGTACTTC
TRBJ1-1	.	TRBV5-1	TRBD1	CASSQGQGADTEAFF	TGCGCCAGCAGCCAGGGACAGGGAGCGGACACTGAAGCTTTCTTT
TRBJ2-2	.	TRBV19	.	CASSIRGGVRGELFF	TGTGCCAGTAGTATAAGGGGGGGGGTCCGCGGGGAGCTGTTTTTT
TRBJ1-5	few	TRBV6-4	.	CASSAASNQPQHF	TGTGCCAGCAGCGCGGCGAGTAATCAGCCCCAGCATTTT
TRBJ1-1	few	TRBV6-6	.	CASSLPGDTEAFF	TGTGCCAGCAGTCTTCCAGGGGACACTGAAGCTTTCTTT
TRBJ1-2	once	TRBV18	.	CASSADTNYGYTF	TGTGCCAGCTCCGCCGACACGAACTATGGCTACACCTTC
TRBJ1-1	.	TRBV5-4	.	CASSEQGLNTEAFF	TGTGCCAGCAGTGAACAGGGCTTGAACACTGAAGCTTTCTTT
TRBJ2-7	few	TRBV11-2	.	CASTPGELVYNYEQYF	TGTGCCAGCACCCCGGGGGAGCTAGTTTATAACTACGAGCAGTACTTC
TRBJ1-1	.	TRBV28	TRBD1	CARGGQLMGTEAFF	TGTGCCAGGGGGGGACAGTTGATGGGCACTGAAGCTTTCTTT
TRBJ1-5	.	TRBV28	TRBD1	CASSPLQGAPSGSNQPQHF	TGTGCCAGCAGTCCCCTACAGGGGGCGCCTTCCGGTAGCAATCAGCCCCAGCATTTT
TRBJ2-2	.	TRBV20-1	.	CSARRTGELFF	TGCAGTGCTAGACGGACCGGGGAGCTGTTTTTT
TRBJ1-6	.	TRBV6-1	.	CASSNRVGDSPLHF	TGTGCCAGCAGCAACAGGGTTGGTGATTCACCCCTCCACTTT
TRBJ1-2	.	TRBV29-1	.	CSAGDTGQWGYTF	TGCAGCGCCGGGGATACAGGGCAGTGGGGCTACACCTTC